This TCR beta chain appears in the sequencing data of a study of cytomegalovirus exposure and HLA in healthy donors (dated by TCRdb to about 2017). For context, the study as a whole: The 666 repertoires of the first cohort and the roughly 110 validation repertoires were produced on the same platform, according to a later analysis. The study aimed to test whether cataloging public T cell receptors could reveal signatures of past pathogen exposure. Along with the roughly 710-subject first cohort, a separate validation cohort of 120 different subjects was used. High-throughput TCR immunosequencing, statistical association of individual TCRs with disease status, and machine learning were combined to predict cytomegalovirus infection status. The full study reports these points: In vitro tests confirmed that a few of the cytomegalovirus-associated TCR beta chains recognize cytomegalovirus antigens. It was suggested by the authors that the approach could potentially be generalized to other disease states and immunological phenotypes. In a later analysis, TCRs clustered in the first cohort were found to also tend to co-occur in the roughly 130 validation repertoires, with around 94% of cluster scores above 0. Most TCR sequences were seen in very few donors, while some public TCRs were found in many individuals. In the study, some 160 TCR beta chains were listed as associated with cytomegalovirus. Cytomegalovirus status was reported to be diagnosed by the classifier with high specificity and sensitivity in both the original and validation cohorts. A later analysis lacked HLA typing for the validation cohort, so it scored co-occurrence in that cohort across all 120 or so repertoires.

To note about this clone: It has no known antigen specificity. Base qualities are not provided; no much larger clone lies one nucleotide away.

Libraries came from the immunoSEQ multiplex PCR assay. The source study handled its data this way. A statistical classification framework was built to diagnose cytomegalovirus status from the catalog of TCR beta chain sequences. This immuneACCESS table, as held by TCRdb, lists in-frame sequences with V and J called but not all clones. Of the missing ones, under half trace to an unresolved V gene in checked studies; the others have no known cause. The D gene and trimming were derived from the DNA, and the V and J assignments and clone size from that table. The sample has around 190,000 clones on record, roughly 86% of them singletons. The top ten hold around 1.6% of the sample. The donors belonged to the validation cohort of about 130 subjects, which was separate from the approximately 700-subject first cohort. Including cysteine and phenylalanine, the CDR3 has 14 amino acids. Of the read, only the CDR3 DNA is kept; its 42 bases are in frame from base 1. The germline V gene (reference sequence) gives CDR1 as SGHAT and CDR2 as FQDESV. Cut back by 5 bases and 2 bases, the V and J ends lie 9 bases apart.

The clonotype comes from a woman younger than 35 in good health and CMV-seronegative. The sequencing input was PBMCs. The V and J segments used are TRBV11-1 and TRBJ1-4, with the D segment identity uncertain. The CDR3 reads CASSPGSTNEKLFF. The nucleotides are TGTGCCAGCAGCCCCGGGAGCACTAATGAAAAACTGTTTTTT.